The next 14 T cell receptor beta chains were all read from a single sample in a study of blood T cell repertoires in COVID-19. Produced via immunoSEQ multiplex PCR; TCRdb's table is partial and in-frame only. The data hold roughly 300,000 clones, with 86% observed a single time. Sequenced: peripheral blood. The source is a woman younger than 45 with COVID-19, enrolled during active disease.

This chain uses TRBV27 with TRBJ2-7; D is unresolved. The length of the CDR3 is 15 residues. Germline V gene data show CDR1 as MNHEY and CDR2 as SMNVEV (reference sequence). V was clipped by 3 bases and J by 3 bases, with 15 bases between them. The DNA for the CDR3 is TGTGCCAGCAGTTTGGGCCCTCCCCCAGTCTACGAGCAGTACTTC. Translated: CASSLGPPPVYEQYF.

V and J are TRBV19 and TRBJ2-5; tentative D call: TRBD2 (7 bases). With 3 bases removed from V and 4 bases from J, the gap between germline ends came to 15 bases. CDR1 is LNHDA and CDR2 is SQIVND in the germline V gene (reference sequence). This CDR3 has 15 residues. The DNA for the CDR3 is TGTGCCAGTAGTATCAGCCCCGGGGGGCGAGAGACCCAGTACTTC. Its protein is CASSISPGGRETQYF. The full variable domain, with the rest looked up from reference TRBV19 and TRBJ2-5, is DGGITQSPKYLFRKEGQNVTLSCEQNLNHDAMYWYRQDPGQGLRLIYYSQIVNDFQKGDIAEGYSVSREKKESFPLTVTSAQKNPTAFYLCASSISPGGRETQYFGPGTRLLVL.

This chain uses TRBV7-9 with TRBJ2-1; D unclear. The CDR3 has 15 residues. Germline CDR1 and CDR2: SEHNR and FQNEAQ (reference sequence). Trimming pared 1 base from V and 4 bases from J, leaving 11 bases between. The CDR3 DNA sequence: TGTGCCAGCAGCTTAGGCCTGGCAACGTACAATGAGCAGTTCTTC. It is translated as CASSLGLATYNEQFF.

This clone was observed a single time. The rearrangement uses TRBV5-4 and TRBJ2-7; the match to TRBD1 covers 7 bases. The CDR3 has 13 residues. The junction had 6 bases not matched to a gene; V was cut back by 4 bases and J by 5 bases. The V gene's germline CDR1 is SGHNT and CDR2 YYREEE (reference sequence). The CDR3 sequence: CASSQRTGHEQYF. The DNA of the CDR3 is TGTGCCAGCAGCCAACGGACAGGCCACGAGCAGTACTTC. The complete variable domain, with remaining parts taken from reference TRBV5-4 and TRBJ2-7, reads ETGVTQSPTHLIKTRGQQVTLRCSSQSGHNTVSWYQQALGQGPQFIFQYYREEENGRGNFPPRFSGLQFPNYSSELNVNALELDDSALYLCASSQRTGHEQYFGPGTRLTVT.

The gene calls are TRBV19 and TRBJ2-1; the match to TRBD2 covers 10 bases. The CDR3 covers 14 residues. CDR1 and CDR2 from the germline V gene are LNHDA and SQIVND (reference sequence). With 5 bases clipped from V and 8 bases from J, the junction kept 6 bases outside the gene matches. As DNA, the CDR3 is TGTGCCAGTAGTTTGGGACTAGCGACGGATGAGCAGTTCTTC. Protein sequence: CASSLGLATDEQFF.

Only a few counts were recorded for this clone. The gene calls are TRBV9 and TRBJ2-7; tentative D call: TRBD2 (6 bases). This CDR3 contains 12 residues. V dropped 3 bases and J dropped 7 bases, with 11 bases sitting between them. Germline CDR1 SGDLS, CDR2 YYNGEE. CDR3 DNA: TGTGCCAGCAGCGGGGCTGGAGGGGAGCAGTACTTC. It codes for CASSGAGGEQYF.

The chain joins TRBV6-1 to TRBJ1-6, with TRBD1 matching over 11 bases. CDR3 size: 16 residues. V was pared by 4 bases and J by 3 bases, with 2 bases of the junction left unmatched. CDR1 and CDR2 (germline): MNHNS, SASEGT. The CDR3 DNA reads TGTGCCAGCAGTGGGGGACAGGGGGTCTATAATTCACCCCTCCACTTT. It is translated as CASSGGQGVYNSPLHF.

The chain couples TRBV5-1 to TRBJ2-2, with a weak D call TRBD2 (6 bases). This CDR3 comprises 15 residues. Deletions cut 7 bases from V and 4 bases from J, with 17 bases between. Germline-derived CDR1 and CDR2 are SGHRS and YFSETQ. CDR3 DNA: TGCGCCAGCGGAACGGGACTCCCAGGCACCGGGGAGCTGTTTTTT. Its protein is CASGTGLPGTGELFF.

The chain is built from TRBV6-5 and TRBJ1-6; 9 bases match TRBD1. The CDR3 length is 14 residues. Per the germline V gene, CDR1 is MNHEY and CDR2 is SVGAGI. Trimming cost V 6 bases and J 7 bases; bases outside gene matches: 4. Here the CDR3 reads CASSVGTGNSPLHF. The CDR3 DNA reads TGTGCCAGCAGCGTGGGGACAGGGAATTCACCCCTCCACTTT.

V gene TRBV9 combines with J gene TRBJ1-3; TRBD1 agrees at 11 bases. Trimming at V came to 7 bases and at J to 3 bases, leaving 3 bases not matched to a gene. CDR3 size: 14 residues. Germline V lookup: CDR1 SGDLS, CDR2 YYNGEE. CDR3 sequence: CASGTGGLGNTIYF. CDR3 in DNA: TGTGCCAGCGGGACAGGGGGGCTTGGAAACACCATATATTTT.

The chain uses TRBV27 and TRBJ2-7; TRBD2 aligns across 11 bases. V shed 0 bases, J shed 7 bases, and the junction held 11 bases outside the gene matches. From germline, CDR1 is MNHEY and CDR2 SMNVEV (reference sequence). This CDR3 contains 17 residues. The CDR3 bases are TGTGCCAGCAGTTTATCAGCGTATCCGGGACTAGCGGTAGAGCAGTACTTC. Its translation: CASSLSAYPGLAVEQYF.

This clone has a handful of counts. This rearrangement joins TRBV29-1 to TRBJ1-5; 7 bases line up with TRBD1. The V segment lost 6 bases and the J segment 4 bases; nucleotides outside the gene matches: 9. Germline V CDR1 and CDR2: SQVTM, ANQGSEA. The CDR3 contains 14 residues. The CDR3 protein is CSVSQGVGNQPQHF. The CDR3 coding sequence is TGCAGCGTCAGCCAGGGGGTGGGGAATCAGCCCCAGCATTTT.

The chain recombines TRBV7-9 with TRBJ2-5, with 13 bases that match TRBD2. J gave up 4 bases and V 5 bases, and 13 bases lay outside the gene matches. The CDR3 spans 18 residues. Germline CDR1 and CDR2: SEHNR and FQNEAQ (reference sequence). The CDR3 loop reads CASSTRLAGGISRETQYF. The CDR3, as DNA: TGTGCCAGCAGCACACGACTAGCGGGGGGCATCTCTCGAGAGACCCAGTACTTC.

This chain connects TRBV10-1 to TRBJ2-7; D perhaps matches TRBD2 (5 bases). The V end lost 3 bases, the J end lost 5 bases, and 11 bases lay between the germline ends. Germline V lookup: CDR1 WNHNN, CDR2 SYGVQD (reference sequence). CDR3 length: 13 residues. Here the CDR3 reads CASSDGVINEQYF. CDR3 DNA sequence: TGCGCCAGCAGTGACGGGGTAATCAACGAGCAGTACTTC.